This TCR beta chain was retrieved from a study of identifying expanded T cells in peripheral blood. Sequencing used immunoSEQ multiplex PCR; TCRdb keeps in-frame clones, though not all of them. The sample has approximately 86,000 clones, 80% to 90% seen once. Notes on the study in general: Across healthy donors, higher total template counts meant significantly greater approximately 2-week count variance. Over two and four weeks, about 16 and 20 clones changed, versus roughly 1.1 between replicates.

Healthy donors had no documented immune events, such as infections, while sampled. Points on this clone: Its antigen is currently unknown.

The sequenced material came from blood. The source is a person aged 18 to 70 in good health.

CDR3 coding DNA: TGTGCCAGCAGCATCCCGGGACATAAGATAGGCGAGCAGTACTTC. Residues: CASSIPGHKIGEQYF. The J gene is TRBJ2-7, the V gene TRBV6-5; a possible D gene is TRBD1 (6 bases). The CDR3 covers 15 residues. CDR1 and CDR2 (germline): MNHEY, SVGAGI. The V gene lost 6 bases and the J gene lost 6 bases, with 21 bases spanning the gap.